The next 17 T cell receptor beta chains were all read from a single sample in a study of OX40 agonist ivuxolimab in advanced cancers. Assay: immunoSEQ multiplex PCR; the TCRdb copy retains only in-frame clones and omits some. The sample has around 40,000 clones, just under 85% seen once. Here the sequenced sample was CD4+ or CD8+ T cells sorted from blood, taken in a trial of the OX40 agonist ivuxolimab. Receptors originate from an adult with an advanced solid tumor such as melanoma, head and neck, liver or kidney cancer.

The genes are TRBV11-2 and TRBJ2-1, with 7 bases aligning to TRBD2. This CDR3 comprises 13 residues. CDR1 is SGHAT, CDR2 FQNNGV, per germline. Trimming took 5 bases from V and 10 from J; bases not matched to a gene: 8. CDR3 DNA: TGTGCCAGCAGCGGGGACCTGCGGGGGGAGCAGTTCTTC. Its translation is CASSGDLRGEQFF. Looking up the rest from reference TRBV11-2 and TRBJ2-1 gives the full variable domain: EAGVAQSPRYKIIEKRQSVAFWCNPISGHATLYWYQQILGQGPKLLIQFQNNGVVDDSQLPKDRFSAERLKGVDSTLKIQPAKLEDSAVYLCASSGDLRGEQFFGPGTRLTVL.

The chain uses TRBV27 and TRBJ2-7, with D uncertain. CDR3 length equals 11 residues. Trimming removed 3 bases at V and 3 bases at J, with 3 bases between. Germline-derived CDR1 and CDR2 are MNHEY and SMNVEV (reference sequence). This chain's CDR3 is CASSFLYEQYF. DNA of the CDR3: TGTGCCAGCAGTTTCCTCTACGAGCAGTACTTC.

The V call is TRBV21-1, the J call TRBJ2-1. TRBV21-1 is marked as a pseudogene. CDR3 length equals 11 residues. The CDR3 loop is CASSKPNEQFF. The CDR3, as DNA: TGTGCCAGCAGCAAACCCAATGAGCAGTTCTTC.

V and J are TRBV14 and TRBJ1-2; tentative D call: TRBD1 (6 bases). The CDR3 has 18 residues. V was pared by 0 bases and J by 9 bases, with 26 bases between. Germline V gives CDR1 SGHDN, CDR2 FVKESK. Here the CDR3 DNA reads TGTGCCAGCAGCCAAGATGGGAAGAGCCGACGACAGGAAGAAAGCTACACCTTC. Translated, it gives CASSQDGKSRRQEESYTF.

The chain uses TRBV19 and TRBJ1-5, with a weak D call TRBD1 (5 bases). V lost 8 bases and J lost 4, with 15 bases in between. Germline V CDR1 and CDR2: LNHDA, SQIVND (reference sequence). The length of the CDR3 is 14 residues. The CDR3 coding sequence is TGTGCCAGTGGGGCGGGGGGTCCGAATCAGCCCCAGCATTTT. This codes for CASGAGGPNQPQHF.

For the CDR3, the DNA is TGCGCCAGCAGCTTGGATCTAGCCTCATACAATGAGCAGTTCTTC. Amino acid sequence: CASSLDLASYNEQFF. The rearrangement joins TRBV5-1 to TRBJ2-1; the D gene is possibly TRBD2 (5 bases). V shed 0 bases and J shed 4 bases, with 11 bases lying between them. There are 15 residues in the CDR3. In germline, CDR1 is SGHRS, CDR2 YFSETQ. The full variable domain, completed using reference TRBV5-1 and TRBJ2-1, is KAGVTQTPRYLIKTRGQQVTLSCSPISGHRSVSWYQQTPGQGLQFLFEYFSETQRNKGNFPGRFSGRQFSNSRSEMNVSTLELGDSALYLCASSLDLASYNEQFFGPGTRLTVL.

The chain is built from TRBV28 and TRBJ2-1; D is unclear. Trimming cost V 2 bases and J 8 bases, with 4 bases left between them. This CDR3 is 11 amino acids long. Germline assignment: CDR1 MDHEN and CDR2 SYDVKM. CDR3 nucleotides: TGTGCCAGCAGTTTAGCGGATGAGCAGTTCTTC. It specifies CASSLADEQFF.

This clone was recorded once. The chain carries TRBV9 and TRBJ2-3; D perhaps matches TRBD2 (6 bases). The CDR3 length is 14 residues. CDR1 and CDR2 (germline): SGDLS, YYNGEE. V lost 0 bases, J lost 4 bases, and 9 bases lay in between. The CDR3 spells CASSVVSSADTQYF. For the CDR3, the DNA is TGTGCCAGCAGCGTAGTGTCTAGCGCAGATACGCAGTATTTT.

The rearrangement links TRBV28 to TRBJ1-3; no firm D call. The CDR3 is 16 amino acids. The V and J ends lost 2 bases and 1 base respectively, with 12 bases between them. CDR1 is MDHEN, CDR2 SYDVKM, per germline. CDR3 residues: CASSLVSVGSGNTIYF. In DNA form, the CDR3 reads TGTGCCAGCAGTTTAGTGTCCGTGGGTTCTGGAAACACCATATATTTT. The full variable domain, completed using reference TRBV28 and TRBJ1-3, is DVKVTQSSRYLVKRTGEKVFLECVQDMDHENMFWYRQDPGLGLRLIYFSYDVKMKEKGDIPEGYSVSREKKERFSLILESASTNQTSMYLCASSLVSVGSGNTIYFGEGSWLTVV.

This clone was counted once. The chain couples TRBV18 to TRBJ1-2, with 7 bases matching TRBD1. The V and J ends lost 6 bases and 4 bases, in that order; junction bases with no gene match: 11. Germline loops: CDR1 KGHSH, CDR2 LQKENI. The CDR3 loop spans 15 amino acids. The CDR3 protein is CASSVDRAGPYGYTF. CDR3 sequence (DNA): TGTGCCAGCTCTGTCGACAGGGCCGGACCCTATGGCTACACCTTC. The full variable domain, with the rest looked up from reference TRBV18 and TRBJ1-2, is NAGVMQNPRHLVRRRGQEARLRCSPMKGHSHVYWYRQLPEEGLKFMVYLQKENIIDESGMPKERFSAEFPKEGPSILRIQQVVRGDSAAYFCASSVDRAGPYGYTFGSGTRLTVV.

The rearrangement joins TRBV19 to TRBJ2-4, with 9 nucleotides matching TRBD1. CDR3 length: 17 residues. Germline CDR1 LNHDA, CDR2 SQIVND (reference sequence). J gave up 0 bases and V 4 bases, and 7 bases lay outside the gene matches. The CDR3 is CASSTIQGALAKNIQYF. The CDR3 DNA follows: TGTGCCAGTAGTACGATACAGGGGGCCTTAGCCAAAAACATTCAGTACTTC.

The gene calls are TRBV28 and TRBJ1-2; the D is unclear. The germline CDR1 and CDR2 sequences are MDHEN and SYDVKM. V lost 2 bases and J lost 5, with 27 bases in between. This CDR3 contains 19 residues. The CDR3 region has the DNA TGTGCCAGCAGTTTACACGACCCAGCAGTTTACCTGGTAGCTTATGGCTACACCTTC. It specifies CASSLHDPAVYLVAYGYTF.

J is TRBJ2-3 and V is TRBV28; D may be TRBD2 (5 bases). The CDR3 has 14 amino acids. The germline gives CDR1 MDHEN, CDR2 SYDVKM. Trimming removed 7 bases at V and 0 bases at J, with 11 bases between. The CDR3 nucleotides are TGTGCCAGCACCAAAAGCGGAAGCACAGATACGCAGTATTTT. Its translation: CASTKSGSTDTQYF.

Concerning this clone itself: An end of the junction differs from the germline gene, which may be a read error. The chain couples TRBV29-1 to TRBJ1-2; 8 nucleotides match TRBD1. Germline CDR1 is SQVTM and CDR2 is ANQGSEA. CDR3 length: 12 residues. The CDR3, as DNA: TGCAGCGTCGAAGGACAGGGCCTTGGCTACACCTTC. This sequence encodes CSVEGQGLGYTF.

V usage is TRBV5-1 and J usage is TRBJ1-4; D call uncertain. V shed 4 bases and J shed 8 bases, with 18 bases lying between them. Per germline, CDR1 SGHRS and CDR2 YFSETQ. CDR3 length: 15 residues. The CDR3 sequence: CASSPIPGRGEKLFF. Written as DNA, the CDR3 is TGCGCCAGCAGCCCGATACCAGGTCGCGGGGAAAAACTGTTTTTT.

The chain links TRBV28 to TRBJ2-5; 7 bases line up with TRBD2. Looked up from germline, CDR1 is MDHEN and CDR2 is SYDVKM. The CDR3 has 17 residues. J was trimmed by 2 bases and V by 2 bases; bases with no gene match: 11. The CDR3 region has the DNA TGTGCCAGCAGTTTAGGGGGACGTGGTAGCGGGCAAGAGACCCAGTACTTC. It translates to CASSLGGRGSGQETQYF.

The chain is built from TRBV7-9 and TRBJ1-2, with TRBD1 matching 9 bases. CDR3 length equals 14 residues. The germline CDR1 and CDR2 sequences are SEHNR and FQNEAQ (reference sequence). V trimming: 1 base; J trimming: 4 bases; junction bases outside the gene matches: 1. The CDR3 nucleotides are TGTGCCAGCAGCTTAGGGGGACAGGGCTATGGCTACACCTTC. This gives the protein CASSLGGQGYGYTF.